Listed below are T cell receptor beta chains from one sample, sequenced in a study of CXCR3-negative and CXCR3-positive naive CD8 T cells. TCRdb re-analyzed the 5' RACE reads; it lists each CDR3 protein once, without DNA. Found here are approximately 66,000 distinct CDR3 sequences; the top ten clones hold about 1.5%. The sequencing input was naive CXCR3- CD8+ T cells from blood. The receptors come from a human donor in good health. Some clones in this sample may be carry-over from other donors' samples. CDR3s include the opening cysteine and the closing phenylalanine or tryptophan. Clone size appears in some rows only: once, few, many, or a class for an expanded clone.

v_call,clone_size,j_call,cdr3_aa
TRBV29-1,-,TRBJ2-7,CSVYLAGGPYEQYF
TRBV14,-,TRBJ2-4,CASSHTRGYSKNIQYF
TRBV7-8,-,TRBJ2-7,CASSSRGGGYEQYF
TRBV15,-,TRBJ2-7,CATSRDWTSGTYEQYF
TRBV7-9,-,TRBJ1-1,CASSPPVGTNTEAFF
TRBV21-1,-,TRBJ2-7,CASSRGKNRRGQRNCEQYF
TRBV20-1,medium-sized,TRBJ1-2,CSARPLTGINYGYTF
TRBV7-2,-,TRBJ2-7,CASSQPFGQGRYEQYF
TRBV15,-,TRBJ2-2,CATSSPAGGGYTGELFF
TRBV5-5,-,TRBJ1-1,CASSFSGYQAFF
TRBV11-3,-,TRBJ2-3,CASSLSLTDTQYF
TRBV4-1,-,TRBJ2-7,CASSQVLGHESSYEQYF
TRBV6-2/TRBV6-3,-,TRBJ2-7,CASSYSYSASYEQYF
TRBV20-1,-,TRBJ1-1,CSARDPGGTQAFF
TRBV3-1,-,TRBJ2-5,CASSQEGAAGVGLETQYF
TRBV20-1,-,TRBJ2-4,CSARTELAGGPVRNIQYF
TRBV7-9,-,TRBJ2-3,CASSLTSSVTDTQYF
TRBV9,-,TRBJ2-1,CASSPPRDRHNEQFF
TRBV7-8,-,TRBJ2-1,CASRPTRGYIEQFF
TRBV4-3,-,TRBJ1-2,CASSQDREGAIGYTF
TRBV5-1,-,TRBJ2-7,CASATGSSYEQYF
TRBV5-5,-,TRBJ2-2,CASSLAQGAGELFF
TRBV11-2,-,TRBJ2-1,CASSVEGPVNEQFF
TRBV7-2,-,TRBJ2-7,CASSLYPGTTTYEQYF
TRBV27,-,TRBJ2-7,CASSLLPGLSPDYEQYF
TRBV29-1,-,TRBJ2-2,CSLRLAGELSF